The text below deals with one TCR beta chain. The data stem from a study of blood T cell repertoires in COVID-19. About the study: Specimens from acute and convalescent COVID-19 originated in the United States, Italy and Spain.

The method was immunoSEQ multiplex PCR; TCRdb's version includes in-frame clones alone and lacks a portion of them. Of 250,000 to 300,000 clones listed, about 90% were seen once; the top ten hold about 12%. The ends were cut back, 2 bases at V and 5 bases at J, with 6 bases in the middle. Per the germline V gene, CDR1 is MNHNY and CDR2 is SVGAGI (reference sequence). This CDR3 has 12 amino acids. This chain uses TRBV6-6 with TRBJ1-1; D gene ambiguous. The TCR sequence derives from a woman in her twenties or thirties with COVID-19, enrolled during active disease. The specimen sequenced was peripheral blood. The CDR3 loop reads CASSYGQTEAFF. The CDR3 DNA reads TGTGCCAGCAGTTACGGGCAGACTGAAGCTTTCTTT.